This passage covers 17 T cell receptor beta chains from one sample sequenced in a study of regulatory T cells in long-lasting Graves disease. Described time point: newly diagnosed GD, antithyroid drugs for less than 3 months. Following extraction of RNA from PBMCs, that RNA was used to make the TCR library. Libraries of TCR beta came from iRepertoire HTBI primers plus Arm-PCR of CDR3 regions. Using its own MiXCR run on the multiplex PCR reads, TCRdb lists one record per CDR3 protein. Of about 440,000 distinct CDR3 sequences in the sample, under 15% were seen once. These data also formed part of another study, on T cells in Graves' hyperthyroidism and ophthalmopathy.

The source material was peripheral blood mononuclear cells (PBMCs), sampled at new diagnosis, from a patient treated with antithyroid drugs. Receptors originate from a woman aged 30 to 39 with Graves disease.

With regard to this clonotype: One junction end disagrees with the germline gene, perhaps due to a read error. The V and J genes are TRBV11-2 and TRBJ2-1, with 15 positions matching TRBD2. The CDR3 is made up of 17 amino acids. Germline V gene sequence: CDR1 SGHAT, CDR2 FQNNGV. CDR3 nucleotides: TGTGCCAGCAGCTTCCCCGGACTAGCGGGAGGGTATGAGACCCAGCACTTC. Translating it yields CASSFPGLAGGYETQHF. Full variable domain (missing parts from reference TRBV11-2 and TRBJ2-1): EAGVAQSPRYKIIEKRQSVAFWCNPISGHATLYWYQQILGQGPKLLIQFQNNGVVDDSQLPKDRFSAERLKGVDSTLKIQPAKLEDSAVYLCASSFPGLAGGYETQHFGPGTRLTVL.

A word on this clonotype: At one end, the junction sequence differs from germline, possibly due to a read error. The V and J genes are TRBV10-3 and TRBJ1-5, with D tentatively TRBD1 (6 bases). Germline CDR1 and CDR2: ENHRY and SYGVKD. The CDR3 runs to 15 residues. This CDR3 is CAISESRGVQQPKHF. The CDR3, as DNA: TGTGCCATCAGTGAGTCGAGGGGGGTACAACAGCCCAAGCATTTT.

About this clonotype: This may arise from a read error, as a much more abundant clone is one base away. The genes are TRBV30 and TRBJ2-1; D remains ambiguous. The DNA end favors TRBJ2-7, so the J call may be wrong. This CDR3 has 13 amino acids. The germline V gene encodes CDR1 GTSNPN and CDR2 SVGIG (reference sequence). The CDR3 DNA is TGTGCCTGGACCTACCATCACTACAATGAGCAGTACTTC. Protein product: CAWTYHHYNEQYF.

This clonotype was counted many times. The CDR3 bases are TGTGCCACCAGCAGAGACCCCACGTCGGTCGAAGCTTTCTTT. It translates to CATSRDPTSVEAFF. This chain uses TRBV15 with TRBJ1-1; D is ambiguous. CDR3 length: 14 residues. CDR1 is LNHNV, CDR2 YYDKDF, per germline (reference sequence). V was clipped by 0 bases and J by 8 bases, with 13 bases between them.

This clonotype was seen at least ten times. An end of the junction does not agree with germline; a read error may underlie this. The chain uses TRBV3-1 and TRBJ2-5; D remains unclear. The germline V gene encodes CDR1 LGHDT and CDR2 YNNKEL (reference sequence). The CDR3 is 11 residues long. In DNA, the CDR3 is TGTGCCAGCAGCCAAGATCTTAGCCAGCACTTC. Protein: CASSQDLSQHF.

J is TRBJ2-3 and V is TRBV6-1; TRBD2 matches 10 bases. This CDR3 spans 16 amino acids. Germline assignment: CDR1 MNHNS and CDR2 SASEGT. Losses at the gene ends were 1 base for V and 2 bases for J; bases not matched to a gene: 3. The DNA for the CDR3 is TGTGCCAGCAGTGAAGTAAGCGGGAGGGCCACAGATACGCAGTATTTT. Its protein is CASSEVSGRATDTQYF.

Many counts were recorded for this clonotype. V gene TRBV12-3 or TRBV12-4 combines with J gene TRBJ1-2, with 9 bases aligning to TRBD1. This CDR3 contains 13 residues. The V and J ends lost 5 bases and 8 bases, in that order; junction bases with no gene match: 6. The CDR3 DNA follows: TGTGCCAGCAGTCCACAGGGGGCGGGAGGCTACACCTTC. Protein: CASSPQGAGGYTF.

This clonotype appeared many times. The chain combines TRBV5-1 with TRBJ1-5; D remains ambiguous. The V end was cut by 0 bases, the J end by 4 bases, with 8 bases between. Germline CDR1 reads SGHRS; CDR2 reads YFSETQ. The CDR3 loop spans 14 amino acids. CDR3 region: CASSLGGENQPQHF. The CDR3 DNA is TGCGCCAGCAGCTTGGGGGGAGAGAATCAGCCCCAGCATTTT.

DNA of the CDR3: TGCGCCAGCAGCCCATACGGGACAGGGGGCGAAAAACTGTTTTTT. It yields the protein CASSPYGTGGEKLFF. V and J are TRBV4-1 and TRBJ1-4; 12 bases map to TRBD1. Per germline, CDR1 MGHRA and CDR2 YSYEKL. With V trimmed by 4 bases and J by 8 bases, 5 bases remained unmatched. This CDR3 is built from 15 residues.

The J gene is TRBJ2-3, the V gene TRBV15, with 10 bases fitting TRBD2. Germline CDR1 LNHNV, CDR2 YYDKDF (reference sequence). The CDR3 loop spans 18 amino acids. The V gene end was trimmed by 0 bases and the J gene end by 3 bases; junction bases not matched to a gene: 9. The CDR3 is CATSRDTLAGVGTDTQYF. The CDR3 region has the DNA TGTGCCACCAGCAGAGATACCCTAGCGGGAGTAGGGACAGATACGCAGTATTTT.

Many counts were recorded for this clonotype. The gene calls are TRBV2 and TRBJ2-5; tentative D call: TRBD2 (5 bases). Germline V gene lookup returns CDR1 SNHLY and CDR2 FYNNEI. V was shortened by 6 bases and J by 5 bases, with 19 bases between the two germline ends. The CDR3 runs to 15 residues. The CDR3 DNA follows: TGTGCCAGCAGCCACCTGATAGGGAGTCGTGAGACCCAGTACTTC. It yields the protein CASSHLIGSRETQYF.

This clonotype showed up many times. The J gene is TRBJ2-7, the V gene TRBV27; 8 bases align to TRBD2. This CDR3 region has 14 residues. The V gene's germline CDR1 is MNHEY and CDR2 SMNVEV (reference sequence). Trimming took 5 bases from V and 7 from J; bases not matched to a gene: 10. The CDR3, as DNA: TGTGCCAGCAGTCCCGGGACTAGGTCGGGTGAGCAGTACTTC. As protein: CASSPGTRSGEQYF.

This clonotype has a handful of counts. The chain joins TRBV10-1 to TRBJ2-7; D tentatively fits TRBD1 or TRBD2 (5 bases each). The germline gives CDR1 WNHNN, CDR2 SYGVQD (reference sequence). The CDR3 spans 13 residues. V shed 8 bases and J shed 5 bases, with 16 bases lying between them. In nucleotides, the CDR3 is TGCGCCAGCGCCCCGGGACCGGGGAACGAGCAGTACTTC. Protein sequence: CASAPGPGNEQYF.

The table lists this clonotype with many counts. The chain has TRBV12-3 or TRBV12-4 and TRBJ2-3, with D maybe TRBD2 (6 bases). Trimming pared 11 bases from V and 5 bases from J, leaving 17 bases between. CDR3 size: 13 residues. The CDR3 protein is CAGSPRLVDTQYF. CDR3 DNA sequence: TGTGCCGGGTCCCCCCGACTAGTAGATACGCAGTATTTT.

The gene calls are TRBV28 and TRBJ2-5; 9 nucleotides align to TRBD2. The ends lost 6 bases at V and 3 bases at J; junction bases unmatched: 11. CDR3 length: 16 residues. Germline-derived CDR1 and CDR2 are MDHEN and SYDVKM. CDR3 nucleotide sequence: TGTGCCAGCAGAGCGACGGCGGGAGGGCTCGAAGAGACCCAGTACTTC. This gives the protein CASRATAGGLEETQYF.

This clonotype has a count of ten or more. This rearrangement joins TRBV12-3 or TRBV12-4 to TRBJ2-7; tentative D call: TRBD2 (6 bases). V lost 3 bases and J lost 7, with 16 bases in between. The CDR3 spans 14 residues. Here the CDR3 reads CASSLYGRRGEQYF. The CDR3 DNA reads as TGTGCCAGCAGTTTGTACGGGAGACGTGGGGAGCAGTACTTC.

To note about this clonotype: A read error may be the cause here, since a much bigger clone is one base away. The chain joins TRBV11-2 to TRBJ2-1; D not resolved. V was cut by 5 bases and J by 3 bases, with 20 bases left in between. CDR3 size: 17 residues. Germline V gives CDR1 SGHAT, CDR2 FQNNGV. The CDR3 nucleotides are TGTGCCAGCAGCCAAGATTTTGGTCTATTGTGCTACAATGAGCAGTTCTTC. This encodes CASSQDFGLLCYNEQFF.